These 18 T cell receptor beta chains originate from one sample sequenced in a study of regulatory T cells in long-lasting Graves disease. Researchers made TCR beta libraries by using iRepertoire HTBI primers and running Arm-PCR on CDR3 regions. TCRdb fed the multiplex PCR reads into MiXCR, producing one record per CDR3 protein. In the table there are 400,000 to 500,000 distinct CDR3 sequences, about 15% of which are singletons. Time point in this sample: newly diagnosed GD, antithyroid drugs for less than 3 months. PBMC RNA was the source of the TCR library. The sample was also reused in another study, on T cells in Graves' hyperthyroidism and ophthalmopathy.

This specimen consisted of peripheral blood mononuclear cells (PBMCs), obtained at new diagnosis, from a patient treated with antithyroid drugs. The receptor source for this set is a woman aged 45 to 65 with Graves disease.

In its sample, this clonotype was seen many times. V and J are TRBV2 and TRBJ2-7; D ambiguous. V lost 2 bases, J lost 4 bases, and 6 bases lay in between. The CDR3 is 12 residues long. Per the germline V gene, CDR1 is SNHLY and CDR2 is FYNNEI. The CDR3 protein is CASSEQNYEQYF. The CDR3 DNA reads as TGTGCCAGCAGTGAACAGAATTACGAGCAGTACTTC.

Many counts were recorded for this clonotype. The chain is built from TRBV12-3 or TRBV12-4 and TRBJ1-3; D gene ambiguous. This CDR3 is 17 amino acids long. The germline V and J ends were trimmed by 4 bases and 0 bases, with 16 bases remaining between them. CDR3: CASSYLRQSYSGNTIYF. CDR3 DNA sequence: TGTGCCAGCAGTTATTTGAGACAATCATACTCTGGAAACACCATATATTTT.

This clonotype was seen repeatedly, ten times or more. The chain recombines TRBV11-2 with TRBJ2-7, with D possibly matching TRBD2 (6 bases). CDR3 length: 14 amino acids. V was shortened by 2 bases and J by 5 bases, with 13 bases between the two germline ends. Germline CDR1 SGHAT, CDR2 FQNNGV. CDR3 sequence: CASSLPGEWNEQYF. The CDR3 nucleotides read TGTGCCAGCAGCTTACCGGGAGAGTGGAACGAGCAGTACTTC. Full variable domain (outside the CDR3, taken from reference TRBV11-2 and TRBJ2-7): EAGVAQSPRYKIIEKRQSVAFWCNPISGHATLYWYQQILGQGPKLLIQFQNNGVVDDSQLPKDRFSAERLKGVDSTLKIQPAKLEDSAVYLCASSLPGEWNEQYFGPGTRLTVT.

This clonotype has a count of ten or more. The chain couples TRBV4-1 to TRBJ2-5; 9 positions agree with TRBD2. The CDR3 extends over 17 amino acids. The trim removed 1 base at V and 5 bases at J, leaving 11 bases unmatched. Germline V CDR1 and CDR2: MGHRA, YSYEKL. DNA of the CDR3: TGCGCCAGCAGCCAAGTGGGGCTAGCGGGACCGAAGGAGACCCAGTACTTC. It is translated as CASSQVGLAGPKETQYF.

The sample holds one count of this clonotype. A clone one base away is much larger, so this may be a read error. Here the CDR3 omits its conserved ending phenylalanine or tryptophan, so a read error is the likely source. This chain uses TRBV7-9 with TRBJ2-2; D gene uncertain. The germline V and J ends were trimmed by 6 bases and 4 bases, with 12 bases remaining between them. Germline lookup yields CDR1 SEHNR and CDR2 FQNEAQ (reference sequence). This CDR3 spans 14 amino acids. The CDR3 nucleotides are TGTGCCAGCAGTTTTGGTCAAGTCACCGGGGAGCTGTTTTAT. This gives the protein CASSFGQVTGELFY.

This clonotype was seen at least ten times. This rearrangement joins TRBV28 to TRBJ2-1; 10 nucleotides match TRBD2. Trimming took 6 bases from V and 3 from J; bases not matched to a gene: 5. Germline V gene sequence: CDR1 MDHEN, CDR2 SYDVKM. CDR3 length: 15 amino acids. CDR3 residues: CASSPRLAGYNEQFF. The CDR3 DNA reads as TGTGCCAGCAGCCCCCGACTAGCGGGCTACAATGAGCAGTTCTTC.

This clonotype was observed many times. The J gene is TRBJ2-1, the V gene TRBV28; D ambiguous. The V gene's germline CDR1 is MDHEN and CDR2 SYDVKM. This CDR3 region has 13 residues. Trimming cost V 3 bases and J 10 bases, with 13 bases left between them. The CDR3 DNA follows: TGTGCCAGCAGTTTTGGGTGGATGGGGGAGCAGTTCTTC. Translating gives CASSFGWMGEQFF.

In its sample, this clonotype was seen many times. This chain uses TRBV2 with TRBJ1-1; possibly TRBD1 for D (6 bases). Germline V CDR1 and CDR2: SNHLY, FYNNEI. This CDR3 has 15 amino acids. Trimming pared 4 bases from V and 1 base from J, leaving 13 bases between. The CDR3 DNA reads TGTGCCAGCAGTGCAGTCGGGGGCTGGAACACTGAAGCTTTCTTT. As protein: CASSAVGGWNTEAFF.

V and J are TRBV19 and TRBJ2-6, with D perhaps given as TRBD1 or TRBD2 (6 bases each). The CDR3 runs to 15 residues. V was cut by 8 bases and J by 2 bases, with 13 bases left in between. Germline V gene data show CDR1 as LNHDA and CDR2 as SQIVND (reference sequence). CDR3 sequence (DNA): TGTGCCAGTTCCCCGGGGGCCGCTGGGGCCAACGTCCTGACTTTC. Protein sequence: CASSPGAAGANVLTF.

CDR3 bases: TGTGCCAGCAGCCCCGCGGCAGGGGGTTGGAACGAGCAGTACTTC. It yields the protein CASSPAAGGWNEQYF. V usage is TRBV3-1 and J usage is TRBJ2-7; 7 bases map to TRBD1. Trimming removed 4 bases from V and 5 bases from J; junction bases left unmatched: 11. Looked up from germline, CDR1 is LGHDT and CDR2 is YNNKEL (reference sequence). This CDR3 has 15 residues.

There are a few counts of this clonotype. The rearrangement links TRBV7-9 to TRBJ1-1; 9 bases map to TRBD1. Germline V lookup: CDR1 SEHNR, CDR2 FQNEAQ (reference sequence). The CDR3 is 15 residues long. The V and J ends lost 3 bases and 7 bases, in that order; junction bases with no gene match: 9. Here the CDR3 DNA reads TGTGCCAGCAGCTTCACCACCGACAGGGGGAGTGAAGCTTTCTTT. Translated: CASSFTTDRGSEAFF.

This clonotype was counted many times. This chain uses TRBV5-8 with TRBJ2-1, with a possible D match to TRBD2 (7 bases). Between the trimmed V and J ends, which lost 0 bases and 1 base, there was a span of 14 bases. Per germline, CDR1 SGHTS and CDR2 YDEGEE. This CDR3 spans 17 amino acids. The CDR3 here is CASSLDGGRGSYNEQFF. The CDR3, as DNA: TGTGCCAGCAGCTTGGATGGTGGGAGGGGGTCCTACAATGAGCAGTTCTTC.

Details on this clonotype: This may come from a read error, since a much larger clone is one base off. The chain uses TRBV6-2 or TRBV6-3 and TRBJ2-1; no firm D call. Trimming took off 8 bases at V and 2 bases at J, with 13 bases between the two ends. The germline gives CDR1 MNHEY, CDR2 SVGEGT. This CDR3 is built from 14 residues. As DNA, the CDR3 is TGTGCCAGCGGCTCGTCGAGCCCCTACAATGAGCAGTTCTTC. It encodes CASGSSSPYNEQFF.

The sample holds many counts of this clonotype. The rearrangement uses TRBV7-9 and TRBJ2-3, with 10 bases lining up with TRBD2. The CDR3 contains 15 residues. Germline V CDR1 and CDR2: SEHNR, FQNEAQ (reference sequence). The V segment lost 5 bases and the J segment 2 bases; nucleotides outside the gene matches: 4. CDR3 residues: CASSPSGRDTDTQYF. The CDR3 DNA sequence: TGTGCCAGCAGCCCCAGCGGGAGGGACACAGATACGCAGTATTTT.

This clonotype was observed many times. The CDR3 region is CASSPPETYEQYF. The CDR3 DNA sequence: TGTGCCAGCTCACCACCTGAGACGTACGAGCAGTACTTC. This sequence joins TRBV18 and TRBJ2-7; D is ambiguous. CDR1 and CDR2 (germline): KGHSH, LQKENI. This CDR3 is built from 13 residues. V was trimmed by 0 bases and J by 4 bases, leaving 7 bases between them. Full variable domain (missing parts from reference TRBV18 and TRBJ2-7): NAGVMQNPRHLVRRRGQEARLRCSPMKGHSHVYWYRQLPEEGLKFMVYLQKENIIDESGMPKERFSAEFPKEGPSILRIQQVVRGDSAAYFCASSPPETYEQYFGPGTRLTVT.

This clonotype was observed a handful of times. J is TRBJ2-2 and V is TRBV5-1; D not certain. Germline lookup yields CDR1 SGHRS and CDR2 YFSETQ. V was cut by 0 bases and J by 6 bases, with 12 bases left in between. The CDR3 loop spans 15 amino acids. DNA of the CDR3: TGCGCCAGCAGCTTGGGGGCAGGTGTCCCCGGGGAGCTGTTTTTT. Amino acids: CASSLGAGVPGELFF.

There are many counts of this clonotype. DNA of the CDR3: TGCAGCGTTGGGTATAGACTAGCGACCTCCTACAATGAGCAGTTCTTC. The encoded protein is CSVGYRLATSYNEQFF. The chain combines TRBV29-1 with TRBJ2-1; 8 bases are shared with TRBD2. After removal of 4 bases from V and 0 bases from J, the junction contained 8 bases not matched to a gene. The CDR3 totals 16 residues. The germline V gene encodes CDR1 SQVTM and CDR2 ANQGSEA.

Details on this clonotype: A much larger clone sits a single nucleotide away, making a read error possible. In DNA, the CDR3 is TGTACCAGCTGGGGGGACAAGTACGAGCAGTACTTC. It is translated as CTSWGDKYEQYF. This sequence joins TRBV6-2 or TRBV6-3 and TRBJ2-7; the D gene could be TRBD1 or TRBD2 (6 bases each). The CDR3 length is 12 residues. Per the germline V gene, CDR1 is MNHEY and CDR2 is SVGEGT.